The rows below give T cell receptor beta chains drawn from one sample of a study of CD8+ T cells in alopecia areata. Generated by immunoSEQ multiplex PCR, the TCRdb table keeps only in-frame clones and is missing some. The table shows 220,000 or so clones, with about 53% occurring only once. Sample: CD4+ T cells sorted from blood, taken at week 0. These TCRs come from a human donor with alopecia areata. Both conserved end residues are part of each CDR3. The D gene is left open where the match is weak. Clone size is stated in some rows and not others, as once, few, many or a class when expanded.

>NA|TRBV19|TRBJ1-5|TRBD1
CASSNRQGAQPQHF
TGTGCCAGTAGTAACCGACAGGGCGCTCAGCCCCAGCATTTT
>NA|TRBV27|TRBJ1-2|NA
CASSPTRGHSYTF
TGTGCCAGCAGTCCAACCCGGGGACATAGCTACACCTTC
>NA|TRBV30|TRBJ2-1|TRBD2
CAWSGLAYDGQFF
TGTGCCTGGTCCGGACTAGCCTATGATGGGCAGTTCTTC
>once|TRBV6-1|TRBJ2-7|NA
CASTERDGPYEQYF
TGTGCCAGCACCGAAAGGGACGGACCCTACGAGCAGTACTTC
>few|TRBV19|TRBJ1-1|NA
CASWTAFTEAFF
TGTGCCAGCTGGACAGCCTTTACTGAAGCTTTCTTT
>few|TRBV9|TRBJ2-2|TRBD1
CASSASGGVEAGELFF
TGTGCCAGCAGCGCCTCAGGGGGCGTCGAGGCCGGGGAGCTGTTTTTT
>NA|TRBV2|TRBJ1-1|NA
CASTRRAFF
TGTGCCAGCACTCGGCGAGCTTTCTTT
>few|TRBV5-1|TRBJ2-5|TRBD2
CASSRGTSGQETQYF
TGCGCCAGCAGCCGTGGGACTAGCGGGCAAGAGACCCAGTACTTC
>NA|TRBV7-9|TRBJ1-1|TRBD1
CASSQGAGRTTEAFF
TGTGCCAGCAGCCAGGGGGCAGGGAGGACCACTGAAGCTTTCTTT
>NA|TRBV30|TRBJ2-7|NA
CAWSAKLGGAHEQYF
TGTGCCTGGAGTGCCAAGCTTGGGGGGGCCCACGAGCAGTACTTC
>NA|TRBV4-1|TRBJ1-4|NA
CASSSGHLFITNEKLFF
TGCGCCAGCAGCTCAGGACACCTCTTCATAACTAATGAAAAACTGTTTTTT
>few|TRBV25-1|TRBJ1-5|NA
CASRYSGFQPQHF
TGTGCCAGCAGGTACTCAGGGTTTCAGCCCCAGCATTTT
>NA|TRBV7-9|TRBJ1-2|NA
CASSLQGGHGYTF
TGTGCCAGCAGCTTACAGGGAGGCCATGGCTACACCTTC
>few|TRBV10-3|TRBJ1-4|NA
CAINERPNEKLFF
TGTGCCATCAACGAGAGACCAAATGAAAAACTGTTTTTT
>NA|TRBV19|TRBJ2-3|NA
CASRQGTSTDTQYF
TGTGCCAGTAGGCAAGGTACGAGCACAGATACGCAGTATTTT
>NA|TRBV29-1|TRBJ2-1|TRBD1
CSVGTGVNEQFF
TGCAGCGTTGGGACAGGGGTCAATGAGCAGTTCTTC
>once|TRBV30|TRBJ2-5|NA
CAWNRGRERETQYF
TGTGCCTGGAACAGGGGGAGGGAGCGAGAGACCCAGTACTTC
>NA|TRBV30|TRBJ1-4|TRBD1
CAWSREGGRNEKLFF
TGTGCCTGGAGTAGGGAAGGGGGCCGAAATGAAAAACTGTTTTTT
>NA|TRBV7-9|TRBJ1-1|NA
CASSFASNTEAFF
TGTGCCAGCAGCTTTGCGTCGAACACTGAAGCTTTCTTT
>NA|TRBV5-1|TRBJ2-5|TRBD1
CASSPGTGRETQYF
TGCGCCAGCAGCCCTGGGACAGGGCGAGAGACCCAGTACTTC
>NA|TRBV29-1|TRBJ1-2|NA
CSVGQKLSYGYTF
TGCAGCGTTGGACAGAAGCTCTCCTATGGCTACACCTTC
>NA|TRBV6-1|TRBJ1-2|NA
CASSVRTIYGYTF
TGTGCCAGCAGTGTGCGGACCATCTATGGCTACACCTTC
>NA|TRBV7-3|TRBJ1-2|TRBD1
CASSLGDRGNYGYTF
TGTGCCAGCAGCTTAGGGGACAGGGGAAACTATGGCTACACCTTC
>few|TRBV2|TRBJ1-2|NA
CASSGDPPQTYGYTF
TGTGCCAGCAGTGGGGACCCCCCTCAGACCTATGGCTACACCTTC
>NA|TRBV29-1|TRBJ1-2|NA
CSVGERTADYGYTF
TGCAGCGTTGGGGAAAGGACAGCGGACTATGGCTACACCTTC
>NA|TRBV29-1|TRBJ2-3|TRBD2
CSVGNWTVSGGDTQYF
TGCAGCGTTGGTAACTGGACTGTCTCGGGGGGAGATACGCAGTATTTT
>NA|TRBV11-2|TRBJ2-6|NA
CASRGLYSGANVLTF
TGTGCCAGCAGGGGGCTATACTCTGGGGCCAACGTCCTGACTTTC
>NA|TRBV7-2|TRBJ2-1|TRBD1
CASSLDMGQGEKFF
TGTGCCAGCAGCTTAGATATGGGGCAGGGGGAGAAGTTCTTC
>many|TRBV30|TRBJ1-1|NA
CAADRPLTEAFF
TGTGCCGCGGACAGACCGCTCACTGAAGCTTTCTTT
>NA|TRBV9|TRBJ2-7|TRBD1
CASSVSGQGMDEQYF
TGTGCCAGCAGCGTCTCGGGACAGGGAATGGACGAGCAGTACTTC
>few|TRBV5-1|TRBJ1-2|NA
CASSSNRNGYTF
TGCGCCAGCAGCTCCAACAGAAATGGCTACACCTTC
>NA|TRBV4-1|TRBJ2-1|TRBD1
CASSQALTGGYNEQFF
TGCGCCAGCAGCCAAGCCCTGACAGGGGGATACAATGAGCAGTTCTTC
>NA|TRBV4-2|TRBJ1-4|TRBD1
CAYRGTNEKLFF
TGTGCCTACAGGGGAACTAATGAAAAACTGTTTTTT
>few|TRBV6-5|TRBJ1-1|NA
CASSYGGQEAFF
TGTGCCAGCAGTTATGGCGGACAGGAAGCTTTCTTT
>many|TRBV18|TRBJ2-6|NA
CASSPPTLSSRSGANVLTF
TGTGCCAGCTCACCTCCGACCTTATCCTCCCGCTCTGGGGCCAACGTCCTGACTTTC
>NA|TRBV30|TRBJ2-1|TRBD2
CAWSAGLAGAIEQFF
TGTGCCTGGAGTGCAGGACTAGCGGGAGCGATTGAGCAGTTCTTC
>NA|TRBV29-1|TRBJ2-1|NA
CSVEELWSRNEQFF
TGCAGCGTTGAAGAGTTATGGTCCCGGAATGAGCAGTTCTTC
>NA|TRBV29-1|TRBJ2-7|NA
CSVEGASYEQYF
TGCAGCGTTGAAGGGGCCTCCTACGAGCAGTACTTC
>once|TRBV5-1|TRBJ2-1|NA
CASSSASVQNEQFF
TGCGCCAGCAGCTCCGCCAGCGTTCAGAATGAGCAGTTCTTC
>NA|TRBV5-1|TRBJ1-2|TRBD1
CASSLLQGDGYGYTF
TGCGCCAGCAGCTTACTACAGGGGGACGGCTATGGCTACACCTTC
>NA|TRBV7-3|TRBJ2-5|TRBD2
CASSLLAGFQETQYF
TGTGCCAGCAGCCTCCTAGCGGGCTTTCAAGAGACCCAGTACTTC